These 30 T cell receptor beta chains originate from one sample sequenced in a study of blood T cell repertoires in COVID-19. Using immunoSEQ multiplex PCR, the repertoire was profiled, and TCRdb retains in-frame clones only, with some absent. Here the sample spans around 91,000 clones, about four fifths being singletons. The sample taken for sequencing was peripheral blood. The origin of the receptors is a woman of 80 years or more with active or convalescent COVID-19.

The chain links TRBV19 to TRBJ1-2, with D tentatively TRBD1 (6 bases). The CDR3 loop spans 15 amino acids. The germline V gene has CDR1 LNHDA and CDR2 SQIVND (reference sequence). The V end was cut by 7 bases, the J end by 2 bases, with 17 bases between. CDR3 protein: CASNQGPSGNYGYTF. The CDR3 DNA sequence: TGTGCCAGTAACCAGGGGCCCTCGGGGAACTATGGCTACACCTTC.

The chain joins TRBV4-2 to TRBJ2-5; 7 bases are shared with TRBD1. CDR1 LGHNA and CDR2 YNFKEQ come from the germline V gene. This CDR3 region has 16 residues. Losses at the gene ends were 1 base for V and 3 bases for J; bases not matched to a gene: 8. Here the CDR3 reads CASSQGDGTVKETQYF. The CDR3 DNA reads as TGTGCCAGCAGCCAAGGGGACGGGACAGTTAAAGAGACCCAGTACTTC.

In DNA, the CDR3 is TGTGCCAGCAGCCGCGACAGGCCGCTTTCCATGAACACTGAAGCTTTCTTT. Translating gives CASSRDRPLSMNTEAFF. V usage is TRBV11-2 and J usage is TRBJ1-1; possibly TRBD1 for D (6 bases). V was trimmed by 5 bases and J by 0 bases, leaving 19 bases between them. CDR1 and CDR2 from the germline V gene are SGHAT and FQNNGV. The CDR3 is 17 amino acids.

This chain links TRBV20-1 with TRBJ2-1; 7 bases are a match to TRBD2. V lost 5 bases and J lost 10; bases outside the gene matches: 5. Germline CDR1 DFQATT, CDR2 SNEGSKA (reference sequence). The CDR3 has 11 amino acids. CDR3 nucleotides: TGCAGTGCTTTAGCGGGCCCAGAGCAGTTCTTC. Protein sequence: CSALAGPEQFF.

This chain links TRBV6-5 with TRBJ2-5; 8 bases are a match to TRBD2. CDR1 is MNHEY, CDR2 SVGAGI, per germline. After removal of 5 bases from V and 4 bases from J, the junction contained 9 bases not matched to a gene. The CDR3 sequence is 15 residues long. The CDR3 here is CASSNPGTRIETQYF. CDR3 nucleotides: TGTGCCAGCAGTAACCCCGGGACTAGGATAGAGACCCAGTACTTC.

J is TRBJ1-4 and V is TRBV15; 10 nucleotides align to TRBD1. The CDR3 totals 16 residues. Germline lookup yields CDR1 LNHNV and CDR2 YYDKDF (reference sequence). V shed 1 base, J shed 8 bases, and the junction held 7 bases outside the gene matches. The CDR3 nucleotides read TGTGCCACCAGCAGAGGGGGCGGGGGACAGGGGGAAAAACTGTTTTTT. Protein sequence: CATSRGGGGQGEKLFF.

The genes are TRBV7-3 and TRBJ1-2; the match to TRBD1 covers 7 bases. Germline CDR1 and CDR2: SGHTA and FQGTGA. V lost 1 base and J lost 3; bases outside the gene matches: 2. The CDR3 is made up of 14 amino acids. CDR3 loop: CASSLNTGDYGYTF. DNA for the CDR3: TGTGCCAGCAGCTTAAACACAGGGGACTATGGCTACACCTTC.

The table lists this clone with a count of one. The chain couples TRBV4-3 to TRBJ1-5, with 10 bases that match TRBD1. The germline gives CDR1 LGHNA, CDR2 YSLEER. Trimming cost V 5 bases and J 3 bases; bases outside gene matches: 4. The length of the CDR3 is 15 residues. The DNA of the CDR3 is TGCGCCAGCAGCTCGGACAGGGGGACCAATCAGCCCCAGCATTTT. It is translated as CASSSDRGTNQPQHF.

The chain carries TRBV19 and TRBJ2-5; a weak D match, TRBD1 (5 bases). The CDR3 runs to 14 residues. The germline V and J ends were trimmed by 3 bases and 2 bases, with 10 bases remaining between them. CDR1 and CDR2 (germline): LNHDA, SQIVND (reference sequence). CDR3 nucleotide sequence: TGTGCCAGTAGTATTGTGGGGCCTCAAGAGACCCAGTACTTC. As protein: CASSIVGPQETQYF.

In this sample, this clone turned up once. The V and J genes are TRBV6-6 and TRBJ2-5; 9 bases fit TRBD2. CDR3 length: 15 amino acids. The germline V gene has CDR1 MNHNY and CDR2 SVGAGI (reference sequence). The junction had 9 bases not matched to a gene; V was cut back by 6 bases and J by 4 bases. For the CDR3, the DNA is TGTGCCAGCAGGGAAACTAGCGGGTTCCGAGAGACCCAGTACTTC. Its translation is CASRETSGFRETQYF.

The CDR3 region has the DNA TGTGCCAGCAGCTTGGGACAGGGGGACCATGAAAAACTGTTTTTT. This gives the protein CASSLGQGDHEKLFF. The chain uses TRBV7-9 and TRBJ1-4, with 11 bases lining up with TRBD1. Germline V gene data show CDR1 as SEHNR and CDR2 as FQNEAQ (reference sequence). The length of the CDR3 is 15 residues. With 3 bases clipped from V and 6 bases from J, the junction kept 3 bases outside the gene matches.

The chain combines TRBV27 with TRBJ2-5; D perhaps matches TRBD2 (5 bases). There are 15 residues in the CDR3. Germline V gene lookup returns CDR1 MNHEY and CDR2 SMNVEV (reference sequence). The V and J ends lost 5 bases and 5 bases respectively, with 18 bases between them. The CDR3 is CASSTKDPRGETQYF. The CDR3 region has the DNA TGTGCCAGCAGTACCAAGGACCCAAGAGGGGAGACCCAGTACTTC.

There are a few counts of this clone. This rearrangement joins TRBV7-9 to TRBJ2-1, with 13 bases identical to TRBD2. V gave up 1 base and J gave up 1 base; unmatched junction bases: 7. Germline values: CDR1 SEHNR, CDR2 FQNEAQ (reference sequence). The CDR3 is 19 amino acids. CDR3 nucleotide sequence: TGTGCCAGCAGCTTAGGGAGGACTAGCGGGAGTAGGTCCTACAATGAGCAGTTCTTC. Its translation is CASSLGRTSGSRSYNEQFF.

The chain is built from TRBV2 and TRBJ2-3; weak D call: TRBD2 (5 bases). Germline CDR1 SNHLY, CDR2 FYNNEI. CDR3 length: 16 amino acids. Trimming cost V 0 bases and J 0 bases, with 10 bases left between them. The CDR3 bases are TGTGCCAGCAGTGAAGCGACTACCAGAAGCACAGATACGCAGTATTTT. It encodes CASSEATTRSTDTQYF.

This clone appeared once. The chain employs TRBV5-8 and TRBJ2-3; D might be TRBD1 (6 bases). V was shortened by 0 bases and J by 3 bases, with 14 bases between the two germline ends. Per germline, CDR1 SGHTS and CDR2 YDEGEE. This CDR3 region has 16 residues. For the CDR3, the DNA is TGTGCCAGCAGCTTGGCCTGGACAGATGGGACAGATACGCAGTATTTT. Protein: CASSLAWTDGTDTQYF.

V usage is TRBV15 and J usage is TRBJ1-2; TRBD1 matches at 8 bases. The CDR3 sequence is 12 residues long. The V segment lost 10 bases and the J segment 4 bases; nucleotides outside the gene matches: 5. The V gene's germline CDR1 is LNHNV and CDR2 YYDKDF (reference sequence). For the CDR3, the DNA is TGTGCCATTTCAGGGGGCGGCTATGGCTACACCTTC. Its translation: CAISGGGYGYTF.

This chain links TRBV9 with TRBJ1-6; D is perhaps TRBD1 (6 bases). The CDR3 totals 15 residues. The germline V gene encodes CDR1 SGDLS and CDR2 YYNGEE. The V and J ends lost 0 bases and 4 bases respectively, with 8 bases between them. CDR3 in amino acids: CASSVATGYNSPLHF. As DNA, the CDR3 is TGTGCCAGCAGCGTAGCGACAGGATATAATTCACCCCTCCACTTT.

The chain is built from TRBV7-6 and TRBJ2-7, with 7 positions matching TRBD1. The germline gives CDR1 SGHVS, CDR2 FNYEAQ. The CDR3 has 13 residues. V gave up 2 bases and J gave up 7 bases; unmatched junction bases: 5. The CDR3 protein is CASSLITGEEQYF. Written as DNA, the CDR3 is TGTGCCAGCAGCTTAATTACAGGGGAAGAGCAGTACTTC.

The V call is TRBV5-1, the J call TRBJ2-3, with D maybe TRBD1 (5 bases). Germline CDR1 and CDR2: SGHRS and YFSETQ. The CDR3 runs to 13 residues. V lost 4 bases and J lost 6, with 12 bases in between. CDR3 DNA sequence: TGCGCCAGCAGCGTCAGGGTTAGGGATACGCAGTATTTT. Residues: CASSVRVRDTQYF.

The V call is TRBV6-2 or TRBV6-3, the J call TRBJ1-1, with D possibly matching TRBD1 (5 bases). The V gene's germline CDR1 is MNHEY and CDR2 SVGEGT. V was cut by 4 bases and J by 1 base, with 13 bases left in between. The CDR3 length is 15 residues. In DNA form, the CDR3 reads TGTGCCAGCAGTTCCCGGAGGGGCGGGAACACTGAAGCTTTCTTT. This translates into CASSSRRGGNTEAFF.

V usage is TRBV6-2 or TRBV6-3 and J usage is TRBJ2-5, with TRBD2 matching over 7 bases. This CDR3 comprises 14 residues. Germline loops: CDR1 MNHEY, CDR2 SVGEGT. J gave up 5 bases and V 3 bases, and 6 bases lay outside the gene matches. CDR3 in DNA: TGTGCCAGCAGTTATGGAGGGGAGGGGGAGACCCAGTACTTC. Translated: CASSYGGEGETQYF.

This chain connects TRBV5-1 to TRBJ1-1; 8 nucleotides align to TRBD1. With 3 bases clipped from V and 5 bases from J, the junction kept 6 bases outside the gene matches. Germline V gene data show CDR1 as SGHRS and CDR2 as YFSETQ. The CDR3 has 14 amino acids. This CDR3 reads CASSSQGALTEAFF. CDR3 sequence (DNA): TGCGCCAGCAGCTCGCAGGGGGCGTTGACTGAAGCTTTCTTT. The full variable domain, with the rest looked up from reference TRBV5-1 and TRBJ1-1, is KAGVTQTPRYLIKTRGQQVTLSCSPISGHRSVSWYQQTPGQGLQFLFEYFSETQRNKGNFPGRFSGRQFSNSRSEMNVSTLELGDSALYLCASSSQGALTEAFFGQGTRLTVV.

This clone was recorded a few times. The CDR3 spells CASSPRTGWTEAFF. Written as DNA, the CDR3 is TGCGCCAGCAGCCCCCGGACGGGGTGGACTGAAGCTTTCTTT. The chain employs TRBV10-1 and TRBJ1-1; D not certain. From germline, CDR1 is WNHNN and CDR2 SYGVQD (reference sequence). Trimming cost V 6 bases and J 5 bases, with 16 bases left between them. This CDR3 comprises 14 residues.

About this clone itself: One junction end disagrees with the germline gene, perhaps due to a read error. This rearrangement joins TRBV5-1 to TRBJ1-4; 7 positions agree with TRBD1. Germline V gene lookup returns CDR1 SGHRS and CDR2 YFSETQ. This CDR3 is 14 amino acids long. Here the CDR3 reads CASTNDRANEKLFF. The CDR3 nucleotides are TGTGCCAGCACCAATGACAGGGCGAATGAAAAACTGTTTTTT. Full variable domain (remainder filled in from reference TRBV5-1 and TRBJ1-4): KAGVTQTPRYLIKTRGQQVTLSCSPISGHRSVSWYQQTPGQGLQFLFEYFSETQRNKGNFPGRFSGRQFSNSRSEMNVSTLELGDSALYLCASTNDRANEKLFFGSGTQLSVL.

This clone was seen a handful of times. CDR3 amino acids: CASSSKGTGGNTEAFF. The CDR3 nucleotides are TGTGCCAGTAGTAGCAAAGGGACAGGGGGCAACACTGAAGCTTTCTTT. This chain joins TRBV19 and TRBJ1-1; 12 bases are a match to TRBD1. The ends lost 4 bases at V and 2 bases at J; junction bases unmatched: 5. CDR3 size: 16 residues. Germline values: CDR1 LNHDA, CDR2 SQIVND (reference sequence). Based on the CDR3 plus reference TRBV19 and TRBJ1-1, the full variable domain is DGGITQSPKYLFRKEGQNVTLSCEQNLNHDAMYWYRQDPGQGLRLIYYSQIVNDFQKGDIAEGYSVSREKKESFPLTVTSAQKNPTAFYLCASSSKGTGGNTEAFFGQGTRLTVV.

This sequence joins TRBV18 and TRBJ1-6; D remains unclear. This CDR3 comprises 13 residues. In germline, CDR1 is KGHSH, CDR2 LQKENI. V was pared by 5 bases and J by 6 bases, with 8 bases between. The CDR3 DNA reads TGTGCCAGCTCAGAAGCCCTTAATTCACCCCTCCACTTT. It encodes CASSEALNSPLHF.

The chain is built from TRBV23-1 and TRBJ2-7; D possibly corresponds to TRBD2 (6 bases). TRBV23-1 is treated as an ORF (open reading frame) with a function not yet certain. V lost 4 bases to trimming and J lost 3 bases, with 16 bases between them. The CDR3 covers 15 residues. The CDR3 sequence is CASSPTGTPHYEQYF. In DNA, the CDR3 is TGCGCCAGCAGTCCTACCGGGACTCCACACTACGAGCAGTACTTC.

The CDR3 loop reads CASSQGTGQSGELFF. The CDR3 DNA reads TGTGCCAGCAGCCAAGGGACAGGGCAATCCGGGGAGCTGTTTTTT. V gene TRBV4-2 combines with J gene TRBJ2-2, with 8 bases that match TRBD1. This CDR3 contains 15 residues. The V and J ends lost 1 base and 6 bases, in that order; junction bases with no gene match: 4. Germline CDR1 is LGHNA and CDR2 is YNFKEQ.

The J gene is TRBJ2-1, the V gene TRBV7-9; 9 bases are shared with TRBD1. There are 15 residues in the CDR3. The ends lost 5 bases at V and 7 bases at J; junction bases unmatched: 9. CDR1 is SEHNR and CDR2 is FQNEAQ in the germline V gene (reference sequence). The CDR3, as DNA: TGTGCCAGCAGCCCAGCGGACAGGGGAACAAATGAGCAGTTCTTC. Its protein product is CASSPADRGTNEQFF.

This clone is a singleton in its sample. A junction end diverges from the germline sequence, so it may reflect a read error. This chain connects TRBV5-1 to TRBJ2-7, with TRBD2 identical over 12 bases. The CDR3 has 16 residues. Germline CDR1 and CDR2: SGHRS and YFSETQ. In nucleotides, the CDR3 is TGTGCCAGCAGCCTAATGACTAGCGGGAGTTCCTACGAGCAGTACTTC. Residues: CASSLMTSGSSYEQYF.